A single sample gave rise to the 27 T cell receptor beta chains below, sequenced in a study of blood T cell repertoires in COVID-19. This table comes from immunoSEQ multiplex PCR, and its TCRdb copy is limited to in-frame clones, with some not included. The table has 100,000 to 150,000 clones, about nine tenths seen once. What was sequenced was peripheral blood. These receptors were collected from a man aged 60 to 69 with COVID-19, enrolled during active disease.

The chain couples TRBV5-6 to TRBJ1-6; possibly TRBD1 for D (6 bases). The CDR3 is made up of 14 amino acids. Trimming cost V 0 bases and J 9 bases, with 10 bases left between them. CDR1 and CDR2 (germline): SGHDT, YYEEEE. CDR3 in amino acids: CASSLVDSFSPLHF. CDR3 bases: TGTGCCAGCAGCTTGGTGGACAGCTTTTCACCCCTCCACTTT.

The CDR3, as DNA: TGTGCCACCTCGGGGACAGAAGCACAAGAGACCCAGTACTTC. This translates into CATSGTEAQETQYF. The chain employs TRBV5-5 and TRBJ2-5; 7 bases are a match to TRBD1. This CDR3 spans 14 amino acids. J lost 2 bases, V lost 9 bases, and 10 bases had no gene match. CDR1 is SGHKS, CDR2 YYEKEE, per germline (reference sequence).

V is TRBV19 and J is TRBJ1-6; D may be TRBD1 (6 bases). Trimming cost V 2 bases and J 8 bases, with 13 bases left between them. This CDR3 contains 15 residues. Germline-derived CDR1 and CDR2 are LNHDA and SQIVND (reference sequence). The CDR3 DNA follows: TGTGCCAGTAGTATAATGGGACAAAGGGATTCACCCCTCCACTTT. Amino acids: CASSIMGQRDSPLHF.

The chain employs TRBV30 and TRBJ2-3, with D possibly TRBD2 on 6 matching bases. Germline CDR1 reads GTSNPN; CDR2 reads SVGIG (reference sequence). V lost 0 bases and J lost 0, with 16 bases in between. The CDR3 contains 17 residues. The CDR3 reads CAWSVRRDLISTDTQYF. The CDR3 nucleotides read TGTGCCTGGAGTGTCAGGCGGGACCTGATTAGCACAGATACGCAGTATTTT.

The CDR3 bases are TGTGCCAGCAGCTTCCGGGACTTCCAAGAGACCCAGTACTTC. It is translated as CASSFRDFQETQYF. V is TRBV5-4 and J is TRBJ2-5; the D gene is possibly TRBD2 (6 bases). Germline V gives CDR1 SGHNT, CDR2 YYREEE (reference sequence). This CDR3 comprises 14 residues. V shed 2 bases and J shed 1 base, with 9 bases lying between them.

The chain recombines TRBV12-3 or TRBV12-4 with TRBJ1-4; TRBD1 agrees at 7 bases. The CDR3 consists of 12 residues. Trimming removed 6 bases from V and 14 bases from J; junction bases left unmatched: 9. The CDR3 DNA follows: TGTGCCAGCAGAACCCCGACAGGGAAGCTGTTTTTT. Translation: CASRTPTGKLFF.

This chain links TRBV9 with TRBJ2-2; a weak D match, TRBD2 (5 bases). CDR3 length: 14 amino acids. Germline values: CDR1 SGDLS, CDR2 YYNGEE. Trimming removed 5 bases from V and 7 bases from J, with 15 bases in between. The CDR3 here is CASSPSGSVGELFF. Here the CDR3 DNA reads TGTGCCAGCAGTCCATCGGGGAGTGTCGGGGAGCTGTTTTTT.

The V and J genes are TRBV30 and TRBJ1-2; TRBD1 is a possible D gene (6 bases). From germline, CDR1 is GTSNPN and CDR2 SVGIG (reference sequence). V lost 4 bases to trimming and J lost 5 bases, with 17 bases between them. The length of the CDR3 is 14 residues. CDR3 protein: CAWMPWGRDYGYTF. The DNA for the CDR3 is TGTGCCTGGATGCCCTGGGGGCGAGATTATGGCTACACCTTC. The full variable domain, completed using reference TRBV30 and TRBJ1-2, is SQTIHQWPATLVQPVGSPLSLECTVEGTSNPNLYWYRQAAGRGLQLLFYSVGIGQISSEVPQNLSASRPQDRQFILSSKKLLLSDSGFYLCAWMPWGRDYGYTFGSGTRLTVV.

The chain links TRBV27 to TRBJ1-2, with 8 bases lining up with TRBD1. Germline trimming cut 4 bases from V and 5 bases from J; bases unmatched to any gene: 9. CDR1 is MNHEY, CDR2 SMNVEV, per germline (reference sequence). This CDR3 region has 15 residues. The CDR3 region has the DNA TGTGCCAGCAGTTGGGCCTCCGGGACAGGTTATGGCTACACCTTC. This sequence encodes CASSWASGTGYGYTF.

V usage is TRBV21-1 and J usage is TRBJ1-1; the table names TRBD1, a call not compared with the DNA. TRBV21-1 is a pseudogene locus. This CDR3 comprises 14 residues. The CDR3 loop reads CASKLRGENTEAFF. CDR3 sequence (DNA): TGTGCCAGCAAGCTCAGGGGGGAGAACACTGAAGCTTTCTTT.

This clone occurred once. The rearrangement joins TRBV12-5 to TRBJ2-3; D is uncertain. CDR3 length: 13 amino acids. V shed 6 bases and J shed 2 bases, with 9 bases lying between them. Germline V CDR1 and CDR2: LGHNT, FRNRAP. In nucleotides, the CDR3 is TGTGCTAGTGGGCGCCCGAACACAGATACGCAGTATTTT. It codes for CASGRPNTDTQYF.

This clone has a single count. The chain recombines TRBV7-8 with TRBJ2-2; possible D gene TRBD1, 5 bases. CDR1 is SGHVS and CDR2 is FQNEAQ in the germline V gene. The germline V and J ends were trimmed by 1 base and 0 bases, with 9 bases remaining between them. The CDR3 has 16 amino acids. CDR3 amino acids: CASSLVRGSNTGELFF. In nucleotides, the CDR3 is TGTGCCAGCAGCTTAGTTAGGGGATCGAACACCGGGGAGCTGTTTTTT.

The chain combines TRBV11-2 with TRBJ2-2; possibly TRBD1 for D (6 bases). V was clipped by 1 base and J by 6 bases, with 15 bases between them. This CDR3 comprises 16 residues. The germline gives CDR1 SGHAT, CDR2 FQNNGV. CDR3: CASSLGVVGASGELFF. CDR3 nucleotide sequence: TGTGCCAGCAGCTTAGGGGTAGTGGGGGCGTCCGGGGAGCTGTTTTTT.

The rearrangement joins TRBV11-3 to TRBJ2-7, with no clear D. V was cut by 3 bases and J by 0 bases, with 6 bases left in between. The germline CDR1 and CDR2 sequences are SGHNT and YENEEA. The CDR3 has 13 residues. The chain's CDR3 is CASSLRASYEQYF. DNA for the CDR3: TGTGCCAGCAGCTTGAGAGCCTCCTACGAGCAGTACTTC.

This clone was counted many times. The V gene is TRBV3-1 (or the pseudogene TRBV3-2), the J gene TRBJ2-3; 7 bases agree with TRBD2. This CDR3 region has 17 residues. V trimming: 3 bases; J trimming: 1 base; junction bases outside the gene matches: 10. In germline, CDR1 is LGHDT, CDR2 YNNKEL (reference sequence). CDR3 coding DNA: TGTGCCAGCAGCCAGAAATCTATGGCGGGAGGCACAGATACGCAGTATTTT. Translated, it gives CASSQKSMAGGTDTQYF.

This clone has a single count. The genes are TRBV11-2 and TRBJ2-1; TRBD2 matches 9 bases. The germline V gene encodes CDR1 SGHAT and CDR2 FQNNGV. This CDR3 spans 16 amino acids. The J segment lost 4 bases and the V segment lost 5 bases, leaving 9 bases of the junction unmatched. The CDR3 sequence is CASSPGVAGVYNEQFF. Here the CDR3 DNA reads TGTGCCAGCAGCCCTGGTGTAGCGGGGGTATACAATGAGCAGTTCTTC.

The chain carries TRBV23-1 and TRBJ1-5; TRBD1 aligns across 7 bases. TRBV23-1 is an ORF; its function is uncertain. Trimming at V came to 2 bases and at J to 7 bases, leaving 8 bases not matched to a gene. The CDR3 runs 15 residues. Here the CDR3 reads CASSQDRAGRQPQHF. CDR3 DNA sequence: TGCGCCAGCAGTCAAGACAGGGCTGGGAGACAGCCCCAGCATTTT.

The genes are TRBV19 and TRBJ2-5; the D is unclear. Trimming stripped 5 bases from V and 4 bases from J, with 11 bases between. The CDR3 has 13 amino acids. CDR1 LNHDA and CDR2 SQIVND come from the germline V gene (reference sequence). The CDR3 nucleotides read TGTGCCAGTAGTCGCGTCATGAGAGAGACCCAGTACTTC. It specifies CASSRVMRETQYF.

This sequence joins TRBV9 and TRBJ1-1; D gene unclear. V lost 0 bases to trimming and J lost 5 bases, with 11 bases between them. This CDR3 region has 14 residues. The V gene's germline CDR1 is SGDLS and CDR2 YYNGEE. The CDR3 is CASSVGQRGTEAFF. CDR3 DNA: TGTGCCAGCAGCGTAGGTCAACGGGGAACTGAAGCTTTCTTT.

The rearrangement joins TRBV19 to TRBJ2-1; a possible D gene is TRBD1 (6 bases). Trimming shortened V by 4 bases and J by 7 bases, and 14 bases separated the two germline ends. The CDR3 runs 14 residues. The germline CDR1 and CDR2 sequences are LNHDA and SQIVND (reference sequence). CDR3 residues: CASSNRAGTNEQFF. In nucleotides, the CDR3 is TGTGCCAGTAGTAACAGGGCCGGGACGAATGAGCAGTTCTTC. Variable domain in full (rest from reference TRBV19 and TRBJ2-1): DGGITQSPKYLFRKEGQNVTLSCEQNLNHDAMYWYRQDPGQGLRLIYYSQIVNDFQKGDIAEGYSVSREKKESFPLTVTSAQKNPTAFYLCASSNRAGTNEQFFGPGTRLTVL.

The rearrangement links TRBV6-2 or TRBV6-3 to TRBJ2-7; D is uncertain. The CDR3 sequence is 14 residues long. Germline V gives CDR1 MNHEY, CDR2 SVGEGT. Trimming removed 2 bases at V and 7 bases at J, with 15 bases between. The CDR3 DNA reads as TGTGCCAGCAGTTACCTCGCAGACTCCTGGGAGCAGTACTTC. Its translation is CASSYLADSWEQYF.

The chain carries TRBV10-3 and TRBJ2-1; D might be TRBD2 (6 bases). This CDR3 spans 15 amino acids. CDR1 and CDR2 (germline): ENHRY, SYGVKD. V was cut by 0 bases and J by 4 bases, with 10 bases left in between. The CDR3 bases are TGTGCCATCAGTGAGTCAGCGGGCAGGTACAATGAGCAGTTCTTC. Translating it yields CAISESAGRYNEQFF.

The genes are TRBV18 and TRBJ1-1, with D tentatively TRBD1 (5 bases). Per the germline V gene, CDR1 is KGHSH and CDR2 is LQKENI. V gave up 1 base and J gave up 7 bases, with 13 bases separating them. This CDR3 region has 14 residues. The CDR3 DNA sequence: TGTGCCAGCTCACCACAGGGGCTGGAGATTGAAGCTTTCTTT. The encoded protein is CASSPQGLEIEAFF.

The J gene is TRBJ2-7, the V gene TRBV7-9; TRBD1 matches 10 bases. Looked up from germline, CDR1 is SEHNR and CDR2 is FQNEAQ (reference sequence). The CDR3 consists of 15 residues. Trimming took 1 base from V and 2 from J; bases not matched to a gene: 2. CDR3 DNA sequence: TGTGCCAGCAGCTTAGGGGGGACAGGGGCCTACGAGCAGTACTTC. Translation gives CASSLGGTGAYEQYF.

This clone appeared a single time. The chain recombines TRBV30 with TRBJ1-5, with 8 nucleotides matching TRBD1. The germline V gene has CDR1 GTSNPN and CDR2 SVGIG (reference sequence). This CDR3 comprises 13 residues. The V gene end was trimmed by 6 bases and the J gene end by 5 bases; junction bases not matched to a gene: 6. CDR3 DNA: TGTGCCTGTGGACAGGGTGCAGATCAGCCCCAGCATTTT. Translated: CACGQGADQPQHF.

The chain combines TRBV2 with TRBJ1-4, with 8 positions matching TRBD1. CDR3 length: 17 residues. Losses at the gene ends were 3 bases for V and 3 bases for J; bases not matched to a gene: 9. Germline CDR1 reads SNHLY; CDR2 reads FYNNEI. In DNA, the CDR3 is TGTGCCAGCAGTGATTGGACAGGGCTAGTGGCTAATGAAAAACTGTTTTTT. Its protein is CASSDWTGLVANEKLFF.

V gene TRBV30 combines with J gene TRBJ2-2; 9 bases agree with TRBD1. Looked up from germline, CDR1 is GTSNPN and CDR2 is SVGIG (reference sequence). V lost 2 bases to trimming and J lost 7 bases; unmatched junction nucleotides: 8. The CDR3 contains 15 residues. The CDR3: CAWSLDRGANGELFF. As DNA, the CDR3 is TGTGCCTGGAGTCTCGACAGGGGGGCAAACGGGGAGCTGTTTTTT.